The 5 T cell receptor beta chains in this list originate from one sample, sequenced in a study of CD8 T cells in ankylosing spondylitis. One entry per CDR3 protein, called by TCRdb with MiXCR from the 5' RACE reads. Among 200,000 to 300,000 distinct CDR3 sequences listed, around 10% were seen once. The sample comprised blood, either unsorted or a sorted T cell fraction (not recorded which). The receptor set was obtained from a male donor with ankylosing spondylitis or in good health (not recorded which).

This clonotype was counted ten times or more. The chain's CDR3 is CASSSTWDEAFF. CDR3 bases: TGTGCCAGCAGCTCTACCTGGGATGAAGCTTTCTTT. The V and J genes are TRBV7-9 and TRBJ1-1; D is uncertain. Germline V CDR1 and CDR2: SEHNR, FQNEAQ (reference sequence). The CDR3 covers 12 residues. V gave up 4 bases and J gave up 7 bases, with 10 bases separating them.

There are a few counts of this clonotype. CDR3 bases: TGTGCCAGCTCCCTTAGTGCCACAGATACGCAGTATTTT. Translation gives CASSLSATDTQYF. V gene TRBV28 combines with J gene TRBJ2-3; D is ambiguous. The V and J ends lost 8 bases and 2 bases respectively, with 11 bases between them. The CDR3 length is 13 residues. Germline CDR1 reads MDHEN; CDR2 reads SYDVKM. The full variable domain, completed using reference TRBV28 and TRBJ2-3, is DVKVTQSSRYLVKRTGEKVFLECVQDMDHENMFWYRQDPGLGLRLIYFSYDVKMKEKGDIPEGYSVSREKKERFSLILESASTNQTSMYLCASSLSATDTQYFGPGTRLTVL.

This clonotype came up a few times. This chain uses TRBV6-1 with TRBJ2-2; D could derive from TRBD1 or TRBD2 (6 bases each). This CDR3 has 14 amino acids. V was shortened by 8 bases and J by 3 bases, with 13 bases between the two germline ends. CDR1 and CDR2 from the germline V gene are MNHNS and SASEGT. CDR3 coding DNA: TGTGCCAGCCGACCGGGGGCTGACACCGGGGAGCTGTTTTTT. The encoded protein is CASRPGADTGELFF.

This clonotype was observed many times. The J gene is TRBJ1-1, the V gene TRBV5-1; D is undetermined. The CDR3 is 13 residues long. Germline CDR1 is SGHRS and CDR2 is YFSETQ. V was trimmed by 0 bases and J by 12 bases, leaving 15 bases between them. The CDR3 nucleotides read TGCGCCAGCAGCTTGGTTTTTACCCGAGCAACTTTCTTT. Amino acids: CASSLVFTRATFF.

This clonotype was recorded at least ten times. This chain joins TRBV20-1 and TRBJ2-1; 9 nucleotides line up with TRBD2. Germline loops: CDR1 DFQATT, CDR2 SNEGSKA (reference sequence). The ends lost 5 bases at V and 5 bases at J; junction bases unmatched: 10. The CDR3 is made up of 15 amino acids. Here the CDR3 reads CSALAGSSGDNEQFF. The CDR3 nucleotides are TGCAGTGCTCTTGCTGGGTCTAGCGGGGACAATGAGCAGTTCTTC.